These 27 T cell receptor beta chains share one sample of origin, sequenced in a study of cytomegalovirus exposure and HLA in healthy donors. 13 Jbeta primers and 60 Vbeta primers were used for the PCR. Using immunoSEQ multiplex PCR, the repertoire was profiled, and TCRdb retains in-frame clones only, with some absent. The table has about 190,000 clones, 65% to 85% seen once. Material for sequencing was PBMCs. The receptors originated from a woman between 18 and 29 years old in good health and CMV-seronegative.

This clone was observed a single time. In the same sample, other DNA sequences code for this CDR3. The genes are TRBV7-9 and TRBJ1-2; TRBD1 aligns across 8 bases. The ends lost 1 base at V and 2 bases at J; junction bases unmatched: 0. There are 14 residues in the CDR3. Germline lookup yields CDR1 SEHNR and CDR2 FQNEAQ (reference sequence). This CDR3 reads CASSLGQGNYGYTF. The CDR3 region has the DNA TGTGCCAGCAGCTTAGGACAGGGGAACTATGGCTACACCTTC.

This clone was detected a few times. In DNA, the CDR3 is TGTGCCACCTCATTGGGACAGACTGAAGCTTTCTTT. This encodes CATSLGQTEAFF. The chain recombines TRBV28 with TRBJ1-1; 7 positions match TRBD1. Germline CDR1 is MDHEN and CDR2 is SYDVKM. This CDR3 is built from 12 residues. V lost 10 bases, J lost 5 bases, and 7 bases stayed unmatched. Based on the CDR3 plus reference TRBV28 and TRBJ1-1, the full variable domain is DVKVTQSSRYLVKRTGEKVFLECVQDMDHENMFWYRQDPGLGLRLIYFSYDVKMKEKGDIPEGYSVSREKKERFSLILESASTNQTSMYLCATSLGQTEAFFGQGTRLTVV.

The V call is TRBV5-6, the J call TRBJ2-5; TRBD2 agrees at 10 bases. The CDR3 extends over 17 amino acids. Losses at the gene ends were 1 base for V and 4 bases for J; bases not matched to a gene: 10. The V gene's germline CDR1 is SGHDT and CDR2 YYEEEE. CDR3 sequence: CASSLRASSGGRETQYF. As DNA, the CDR3 is TGTGCCAGCAGCTTGAGGGCGTCTAGCGGGGGTCGAGAGACCCAGTACTTC.

This rearrangement joins TRBV5-1 to TRBJ1-4; D gene uncertain. Germline CDR1 is SGHRS and CDR2 is YFSETQ. Between the trimmed V and J ends, which lost 0 bases and 4 bases, there was a span of 7 bases. This CDR3 spans 14 amino acids. The CDR3 DNA is TGCGCCAGCAGCTTGGACGGGTTTAATGAAAAACTGTTTTTT. Amino acids: CASSLDGFNEKLFF. The full variable domain, in which reference TRBV5-1 and TRBJ1-4 provide the parts outside the CDR3, is KAGVTQTPRYLIKTRGQQVTLSCSPISGHRSVSWYQQTPGQGLQFLFEYFSETQRNKGNFPGRFSGRQFSNSRSEMNVSTLELGDSALYLCASSLDGFNEKLFFGSGTQLSVL.

The CDR3 nucleotides are TGTGCCAGCAGTGAACGGAGACTAGCTTTAATCGCGAACACCGGGGAGCTGTTTTTT. Residues: CASSERRLALIANTGELFF. This rearrangement joins TRBV2 to TRBJ2-2; TRBD2 matches 7 bases. The CDR3 runs 19 residues. CDR1 is SNHLY and CDR2 is FYNNEI in the germline V gene. The V and J ends lost 2 bases and 0 bases, in that order; junction bases with no gene match: 12.

The rearrangement uses TRBV19 and TRBJ1-2; D possibly corresponds to TRBD1 (6 bases). The V and J ends lost 5 bases and 7 bases respectively, with 14 bases between them. CDR3 length equals 13 residues. Germline loops: CDR1 LNHDA, CDR2 SQIVND (reference sequence). The CDR3 protein is CASSPWTVGGYTF. CDR3 in DNA: TGTGCCAGTAGTCCCTGGACAGTCGGTGGCTACACCTTC.

V usage is TRBV30 and J usage is TRBJ2-5; D not resolved. This CDR3 spans 13 amino acids. Trimming left V 2 bases short and J 0 bases short, with 7 bases between. Germline CDR1 and CDR2: GTSNPN and SVGIG (reference sequence). The CDR3 region is CAWSIEYQETQYF. Here the CDR3 DNA reads TGTGCCTGGAGTATAGAGTACCAAGAGACCCAGTACTTC. The entire variable domain, with the rest obtained from reference TRBV30 and TRBJ2-5, is as follows: SQTIHQWPATLVQPVGSPLSLECTVEGTSNPNLYWYRQAAGRGLQLLFYSVGIGQISSEVPQNLSASRPQDRQFILSSKKLLLSDSGFYLCAWSIEYQETQYFGPGTRLLVL.

This chain connects TRBV29-1 to TRBJ2-2; a weak D match, TRBD2 (6 bases). Germline-derived CDR1 and CDR2 are SQVTM and ANQGSEA. The V gene lost 3 bases and the J gene lost 5 bases, with 13 bases spanning the gap. This CDR3 has 14 amino acids. The CDR3 coding sequence is TGCAGCGTTGATATCCCTAGCGAAACCGGGGAGCTGTTTTTT. Its protein product is CSVDIPSETGELFF.

The chain links TRBV7-9 to TRBJ1-4, with TRBD1 identical over 9 bases. With V trimmed by 5 bases and J by 6 bases, 10 bases remained unmatched. Germline V gene data show CDR1 as SEHNR and CDR2 as FQNEAQ (reference sequence). The CDR3 totals 16 residues. CDR3 region: CASSSNRGRDDEKLFF. The CDR3 DNA reads TGTGCCAGCAGCAGCAACAGGGGGCGCGATGATGAAAAACTGTTTTTT.

The chain joins TRBV11-2 to TRBJ2-7, with D possibly TRBD1 on 6 matching bases. Trimming stripped 5 bases from V and 3 bases from J, with 11 bases between. CDR1 and CDR2 (germline): SGHAT, FQNNGV. The length of the CDR3 is 13 residues. CDR3 amino acids: CASSPSRGYEQYF. The CDR3 DNA is TGTGCCAGCAGCCCAAGCAGGGGCTACGAGCAGTACTTC.

This CDR3 is CASSIPGGPSSGELFF. CDR3 in DNA: TGTGCCAGTAGTATACCCGGAGGGCCATCATCCGGGGAGCTGTTTTTT. The chain couples TRBV19 to TRBJ2-2, with D tentatively TRBD2 (6 bases). CDR1 and CDR2 from the germline V gene are LNHDA and SQIVND (reference sequence). The V end lost 2 bases, the J end lost 6 bases, and 16 bases lay between the germline ends. The CDR3 covers 16 residues.

The chain links TRBV5-6 to TRBJ1-5; TRBD1 matches 10 bases. J lost 4 bases, V lost 1 base, and 5 bases had no gene match. Germline V CDR1 and CDR2: SGHDT, YYEEEE. This CDR3 has 16 residues. The CDR3 reads CASSLFRDRGNQPQHF. In DNA, the CDR3 is TGTGCCAGCAGCTTGTTCCGGGACAGGGGTAATCAGCCCCAGCATTTT.

This chain joins TRBV4-1 and TRBJ1-5; tentatively, D is TRBD1 (5 bases). The CDR3 length is 14 residues. Trimming cost V 0 bases and J 12 bases, with 15 bases left between them. Germline values: CDR1 MGHRA, CDR2 YSYEKL. The CDR3: CASSQDDLGGVQHF. The CDR3 region has the DNA TGCGCCAGCAGCCAAGATGATCTAGGAGGGGTCCAGCATTTT.

This clone appeared a few times. V usage is TRBV19 and J usage is TRBJ1-2; 9 nucleotides agree with TRBD1. The CDR3 is 16 amino acids. Germline V gene sequence: CDR1 LNHDA, CDR2 SQIVND (reference sequence). Unmatched junction bases numbered 16, after V lost 6 bases and J lost 8 bases. Here the CDR3 reads CASRSPGQGGKSGYTF. CDR3 nucleotides: TGTGCCAGTAGATCTCCGGGACAGGGAGGCAAGAGCGGCTACACCTTC.

The chain carries TRBV6-1 and TRBJ2-1; 9 bases agree with TRBD1. Germline V gives CDR1 MNHNS, CDR2 SASEGT. With 4 bases clipped from V and 12 bases from J, the junction kept 7 bases outside the gene matches. This CDR3 is 13 amino acids long. The CDR3 region is CASSGTGARGQFF. CDR3 nucleotide sequence: TGTGCCAGCAGTGGGACAGGGGCCCGGGGGCAGTTCTTC.

The chain uses TRBV6-6 and TRBJ1-5; D is possibly TRBD1 (6 bases). CDR3 length: 12 residues. Looked up from germline, CDR1 is MNHNY and CDR2 is SVGAGI (reference sequence). The V gene lost 6 bases and the J gene lost 9 bases, with 12 bases spanning the gap. CDR3 DNA: TGTGCCAGCAGAGGGGGGGAAGCGCCCCAGCATTTT. Protein sequence: CASRGGEAPQHF.

The chain links TRBV25-1 to TRBJ1-1; D is undetermined. V was clipped by 4 bases and J by 2 bases, with 8 bases between them. CDR3 length: 13 residues. Per germline, CDR1 MGHDK and CDR2 SYGVNS. Here the CDR3 DNA reads TGTGCCAGCAGTGTCACAGCAAACACTGAAGCTTTCTTT. It translates to CASSVTANTEAFF. The full variable domain, completed using reference TRBV25-1 and TRBJ1-1, is EADIYQTPRYLVIGTGKKITLECSQTMGHDKMYWYQQDPGMELHLIHYSYGVNSTEKGDLSSESTVSRIRTEHFPLTLESARPSHTSQYLCASSVTANTEAFFGQGTRLTVV.

This clone was seen just once. This sequence joins TRBV6-5 and TRBJ1-1, with D perhaps TRBD1 (6 bases). V lost 9 bases and J lost 0, with 8 bases in between. The CDR3 totals 12 residues. The V gene's germline CDR1 is MNHEY and CDR2 SVGAGI. CDR3 sequence (DNA): TGTGCCAGTTCAGGGGTGAACACTGAAGCTTTCTTT. This encodes CASSGVNTEAFF.

This chain joins TRBV4-3 and TRBJ2-1, with D perhaps matching TRBD2 (6 bases). This CDR3 is 15 amino acids long. Trimming stripped 0 bases from V and 6 bases from J, with 12 bases between. Germline V gene sequence: CDR1 LGHNA, CDR2 YSLEER. In DNA, the CDR3 is TGCGCCAGCAGCCAAGAACGCGGGACGGCCAATGAGCAGTTCTTC. As protein: CASSQERGTANEQFF.

The chain employs TRBV5-1 and TRBJ1-2; TRBD1 agrees at 8 bases. Germline assignment: CDR1 SGHRS and CDR2 YFSETQ. V was clipped by 2 bases and J by 4 bases; unmatched bases: 7. The CDR3 consists of 15 residues. CDR3 DNA: TGCGCCAGCAGCTTTGCCGGGACAGGCCCCTATGGCTACACCTTC. Encoded protein: CASSFAGTGPYGYTF.

V is TRBV14 and J is TRBJ1-5; D ambiguous. Looked up from germline, CDR1 is SGHDN and CDR2 is FVKESK. V shed 0 bases and J shed 9 bases, with 9 bases lying between them. CDR3 length: 13 amino acids. CDR3 nucleotide sequence: TGTGCCAGCAGCCAAGAATGGTCAGGGCCCCAGCATTTT. This codes for CASSQEWSGPQHF.

The chain recombines TRBV7-2 with TRBJ1-3, with D possibly TRBD1 on 6 matching bases. Germline lookup yields CDR1 SGHTA and CDR2 FQGNSA. Trimming cost V 2 bases and J 1 base, with 9 bases left between them. This CDR3 comprises 15 residues. The DNA for the CDR3 is TGTGCCAGCAGCTTAACAGGGAGTTCTGGAAACACCATATATTTT. Translating gives CASSLTGSSGNTIYF.

The chain links TRBV27 to TRBJ1-4; possibly TRBD1 for D (5 bases). The germline V gene has CDR1 MNHEY and CDR2 SMNVEV (reference sequence). This CDR3 comprises 14 residues. V was clipped by 0 bases and J by 5 bases, with 7 bases between them. The CDR3 protein is CASSLSYRNEKLFF. The CDR3 DNA sequence: TGTGCCAGCAGTTTATCGTACAGGAATGAAAAACTGTTTTTT.

The chain is built from TRBV27 and TRBJ2-2; 8 positions match TRBD2. The ends lost 5 bases at V and 7 bases at J; junction bases unmatched: 12. CDR1 and CDR2 (germline): MNHEY, SMNVEV (reference sequence). This CDR3 is 16 amino acids long. The CDR3 protein is CASSHQSGTRIGELFF. The CDR3 coding sequence is TGTGCCAGCAGTCACCAATCCGGGACTAGAATCGGGGAGCTGTTTTTT.

In its sample, this clone was seen a few times. The rearrangement uses TRBV10-3 and TRBJ1-5, with 7 bases fitting TRBD1. Trimming removed 5 bases from V and 2 bases from J; junction bases left unmatched: 3. This CDR3 contains 14 residues. Germline CDR1 ENHRY, CDR2 SYGVKD. CDR3 coding DNA: TGTGCCATCAGTACTACAGGGGGCAATCAGCCCCAGCATTTT. Translating gives CAISTTGGNQPQHF.

The CDR3 nucleotides read TGCGCCAGCAGCCAAGATCAGGGGGGAGGCAATCAGCCCCAGCATTTT. Its translation is CASSQDQGGGNQPQHF. The chain joins TRBV4-1 to TRBJ1-5; 7 nucleotides agree with TRBD1. Trimming removed 0 bases from V and 2 bases from J; junction bases left unmatched: 4. The V gene's germline CDR1 is MGHRA and CDR2 YSYEKL. This CDR3 contains 16 residues.

This chain connects TRBV4-2 to TRBJ1-1; TRBD1 aligns across 8 bases. CDR1 LGHNA and CDR2 YNFKEQ come from the germline V gene. The CDR3 loop spans 16 amino acids. V lost 4 bases and J lost 5; bases outside the gene matches: 12. CDR3 DNA sequence: TGTGCCAGCAGCCGCCCATCACAGGGGGAGGGAACTGAAGCTTTCTTT. Residues: CASSRPSQGEGTEAFF.